Shown below are 6 T cell receptor beta chains from a single sample sequenced in a study of liver allograft versus peripheral blood T cells. The wider study: Recipients' peripheral blood T cell receptor repertoires were compared with those in transplanted livers.

One entry per CDR3 protein results from TCRdb running MiXCR on the reads. There are approximately 9,800 distinct CDR3 sequences in the sample; roughly a quarter occur only once, and about 8.3% lies in the top ten. The receptors were sampled from a human patient who had a liver transplant. A share of the T cells may be of graft donor origin.

At least ten counts were recorded for this clonotype. The genes are TRBV7-9 and TRBJ2-3, with 9 bases lining up with TRBD1. The CDR3 is made up of 16 amino acids. V lost 5 bases to trimming and J lost 3 bases; unmatched junction nucleotides: 9. Germline CDR1 reads SEHNR; CDR2 reads FQNEAQ (reference sequence). CDR3 residues: CASSRRWDRETDTQYF. The CDR3 DNA reads as TGTGCCAGCAGCCGGAGGTGGGACAGGGAGACAGATACGCAGTATTTT.

This clonotype was detected once. This rearrangement joins TRBV5-1 to TRBJ2-3, with 11 bases matching TRBD2. From germline, CDR1 is SGHRS and CDR2 YFSETQ. The CDR3 spans 16 residues. V lost 3 bases and J lost 3; bases outside the gene matches: 6. The CDR3 region is CASSSRLAGTTDTQYF. The DNA of the CDR3 is TGCGCCAGCAGCTCCCGACTAGCGGGGACTACAGATACGCAGTATTTT.

This chain uses TRBV28 with TRBJ2-7; tentatively, D is TRBD1 (6 bases). Germline V gene lookup returns CDR1 MDHEN and CDR2 SYDVKM. The V end lost 3 bases, the J end lost 4 bases, and 13 bases lay between the germline ends. The CDR3 length is 14 residues. The DNA of the CDR3 is TGTGCCAGCAGTTTGCGGACAGAAAGATACGAGCAGTACTTC. Encoded protein: CASSLRTERYEQYF.

The gene calls are TRBV3-1 and TRBJ1-3, with D hard to call. V lost 2 bases and J lost 0, with 14 bases in between. The CDR3 runs 17 residues. The germline gives CDR1 LGHDT, CDR2 YNNKEL (reference sequence). The CDR3 here is CASSQFFGDLSGNTIYF. The CDR3 DNA sequence: TGTGCCAGCAGCCAATTCTTCGGGGATCTCTCTGGAAACACCATATATTTT.

The chain recombines TRBV20-1 with TRBJ2-3, with 10 bases identical to TRBD2. Germline V gives CDR1 DFQATT, CDR2 SNEGSKA (reference sequence). The ends lost 0 bases at V and 3 bases at J; junction bases unmatched: 9. The CDR3 runs to 17 residues. The CDR3 sequence: CSARDLRGAGGTDTQYF. CDR3 coding DNA: TGCAGTGCTAGAGATCTAAGGGGAGCGGGAGGGACAGATACGCAGTATTTT.

The chain combines TRBV24-1 with TRBJ1-4, with a possible D match to TRBD1 (5 bases). The CDR3 is 12 amino acids. Trimming cost V 4 bases and J 6 bases, with 5 bases left between them. Germline V gene data show CDR1 as KGHDR and CDR2 as SFDVKD. CDR3 residues: CATSDRDEKLFF. DNA of the CDR3: TGTGCCACCAGTGACAGGGATGAAAAACTGTTTTTT.